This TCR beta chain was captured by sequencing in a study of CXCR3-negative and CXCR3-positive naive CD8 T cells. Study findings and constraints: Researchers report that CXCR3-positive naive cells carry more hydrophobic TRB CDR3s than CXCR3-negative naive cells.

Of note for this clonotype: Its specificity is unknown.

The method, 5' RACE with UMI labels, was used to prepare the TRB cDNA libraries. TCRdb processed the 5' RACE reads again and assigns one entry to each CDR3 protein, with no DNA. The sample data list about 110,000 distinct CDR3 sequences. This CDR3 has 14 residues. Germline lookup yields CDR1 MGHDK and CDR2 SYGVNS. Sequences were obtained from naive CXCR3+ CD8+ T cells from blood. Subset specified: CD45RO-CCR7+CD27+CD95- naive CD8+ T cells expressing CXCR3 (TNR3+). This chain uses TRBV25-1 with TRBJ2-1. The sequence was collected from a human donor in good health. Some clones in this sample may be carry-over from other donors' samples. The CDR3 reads CASSDEISYNEQFF.